The 3 T cell receptor beta chains presented below share a single source sample, sequenced in a study of blood T cell repertoires in COVID-19. Assay: immunoSEQ multiplex PCR; the TCRdb copy retains only in-frame clones and omits some. The table includes over 300,000 clones, approximately 84% detected once. Specimen: PBMCs or T cells enriched from blood (not recorded which). These receptors originate from a young woman who had recovered from COVID-19.

The chain recombines TRBV19 with TRBJ1-2; 7 bases fit TRBD1. Germline V gene lookup returns CDR1 LNHDA and CDR2 SQIVND (reference sequence). There are 14 residues in the CDR3. Trimming at V came to 6 bases and at J to 6 bases, leaving 10 bases not matched to a gene. The CDR3 DNA follows: TGTGCCAGTAGGGGAAATAGGGGGCTGGATGGCTACACCTTC. Its translation is CASRGNRGLDGYTF.

The chain's CDR3 is CASSQALQGKEQPQHF. The CDR3 DNA follows: TGCGCCAGCAGCCAAGCCCTACAGGGGAAGGAGCAGCCCCAGCATTTT. The J gene is TRBJ1-5, the V gene TRBV4-1, with TRBD1 identical over 7 bases. J gave up 7 bases and V 1 base, and 10 bases lay outside the gene matches. Germline CDR1 reads MGHRA; CDR2 reads YSYEKL. The CDR3 has 16 amino acids.

The chain recombines TRBV13 with TRBJ1-2, with TRBD1 identical over 8 bases. The CDR3 totals 13 residues. Looked up from germline, CDR1 is PRHDT and CDR2 is FYEKMQ (reference sequence). J was trimmed by 6 bases and V by 5 bases; bases with no gene match: 5. CDR3 bases: TGTGCCAGCAGCACAACAGGGGGAAATGGCTACACCTTC. It codes for CASSTTGGNGYTF.